This T cell receptor beta chain was obtained from a study of radiotherapy plus CTLA-4 blockade in lung cancer. Some clones are missing from TCRdb's copy, which holds only in-frame ones; the method was immunoSEQ multiplex PCR. The data contain approximately 72,000 clones, roughly 75% of them singletons. As concerns this clone: The antigen remains unidentified.

Study findings and constraints: An expansion of tumor-derived TCR clones occurred in blood after radiotherapy plus ipilimumab.

CDR3 size: 15 residues. Per germline, CDR1 MNHNY and CDR2 SVGAGI (reference sequence). The V and J ends lost 8 bases and 0 bases respectively, with 14 bases between them. The sequencing here drew on peripheral blood, taken from a patient treated with radiotherapy plus ipilimumab. This sequence was found in a human donor with non-small cell lung cancer who had a complete response to radiotherapy plus ipilimumab. The chain uses TRBV6-6 and TRBJ1-3; D is unresolved. CDR3 loop: CASGRDPNSGNTIYF. For the CDR3, the DNA is TGTGCCAGCGGCCGGGATCCTAACTCTGGAAACACCATATATTTT.